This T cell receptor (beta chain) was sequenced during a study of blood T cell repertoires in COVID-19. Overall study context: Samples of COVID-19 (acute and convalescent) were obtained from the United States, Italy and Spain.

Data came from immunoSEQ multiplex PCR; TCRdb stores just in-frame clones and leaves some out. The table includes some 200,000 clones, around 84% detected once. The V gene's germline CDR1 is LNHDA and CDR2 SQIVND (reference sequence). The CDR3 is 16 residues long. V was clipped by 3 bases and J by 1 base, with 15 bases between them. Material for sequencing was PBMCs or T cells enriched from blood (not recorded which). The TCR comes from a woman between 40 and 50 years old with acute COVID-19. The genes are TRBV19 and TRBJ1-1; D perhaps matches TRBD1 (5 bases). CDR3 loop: CASSMGWQGSNTEAFF. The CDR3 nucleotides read TGTGCCAGTAGTATGGGGTGGCAGGGCTCGAACACTGAAGCTTTCTTT.